The next 27 T cell receptor beta chains were all read from a single sample in a study of cytomegalovirus exposure and HLA in healthy donors. The PCR employed 60 Vbeta primers together with 13 Jbeta primers. Data came from immunoSEQ multiplex PCR; TCRdb stores just in-frame clones and leaves some out. The sample includes about 160,000 clones, around 79% of them seen just once. Sequences were obtained from PBMCs. These receptors originate from a woman aged 50 to 60 in good health and CMV-seropositive.

The chain combines TRBV29-1 with TRBJ1-2; D may be TRBD1 (6 bases). This CDR3 has 13 residues. V lost 2 bases and J 4 bases, leaving 11 bases between the germline ends. The V gene's germline CDR1 is SQVTM and CDR2 ANQGSEA. The CDR3 sequence is CSVEQGNGYGYTF. CDR3 bases: TGCAGCGTTGAACAGGGGAATGGCTATGGCTACACCTTC.

The chain has TRBV2 and TRBJ2-5, with a possible D match to TRBD2 (5 bases). Trimming removed 7 bases from V and 4 bases from J, with 16 bases in between. Germline values: CDR1 SNHLY, CDR2 FYNNEI. The CDR3 sequence is 14 residues long. The CDR3 reads CASTPSQAGETQYF. The CDR3 DNA sequence: TGTGCCAGCACACCCTCTCAGGCGGGAGAGACCCAGTACTTC.

This chain joins TRBV7-2 and TRBJ2-3; tentative D call: TRBD1 (5 bases). The V end lost 5 bases, the J end lost 5 bases, and 11 bases lay between the germline ends. The CDR3 has 13 amino acids. Looked up from germline, CDR1 is SGHTA and CDR2 is FQGNSA. CDR3 sequence: CASSETVKDTQYF. The CDR3 coding sequence is TGTGCCAGCAGCGAGACAGTTAAAGATACGCAGTATTTT.

V gene TRBV14 combines with J gene TRBJ2-7, with TRBD1 identical over 9 bases. Germline V gene lookup returns CDR1 SGHDN and CDR2 FVKESK. The V segment lost 3 bases and the J segment 3 bases; nucleotides outside the gene matches: 3. This CDR3 is built from 14 residues. In nucleotides, the CDR3 is TGTGCCAGCAGCCACCGACAGGGGGGCTACGAGCAGTACTTC. This codes for CASSHRQGGYEQYF.

This chain connects TRBV7-2 to TRBJ2-2; TRBD1 is a possible D gene (5 bases). V gave up 5 bases and J gave up 1 base, with 5 bases separating them. The V gene's germline CDR1 is SGHTA and CDR2 FQGNSA. This CDR3 spans 13 amino acids. Here the CDR3 DNA reads TGTGCCAGCAGCGACAGGAACACCGGGGAGCTGTTTTTT. As protein: CASSDRNTGELFF.

The gene calls are TRBV6-1 and TRBJ2-7; D might be TRBD1 (6 bases). CDR3 length: 16 amino acids. Per the germline V gene, CDR1 is MNHNS and CDR2 is SASEGT. Trimming removed 3 bases at V and 4 bases at J, with 19 bases between. CDR3 sequence reads: CASSEIRGRGTYEQYF. The CDR3 DNA follows: TGTGCCAGCAGTGAGATTCGGGGCAGGGGAACATACGAGCAGTACTTC.

The V and J genes are TRBV15 and TRBJ2-1; 8 bases line up with TRBD2. The V and J ends lost 9 bases and 5 bases, in that order; junction bases with no gene match: 12. Germline V gives CDR1 LNHNV, CDR2 YYDKDF (reference sequence). The CDR3 runs to 15 residues. The CDR3 loop reads CATHAGGLRNNEQFF. The CDR3 region has the DNA TGTGCCACACACGCGGGGGGCCTTCGAAACAATGAGCAGTTCTTC. Complete variable domain (other parts from reference TRBV15 and TRBJ2-1): DAMVIQNPRYQVTQFGKPVTLSCSQTLNHNVMYWYQQKSSQAPKLLFHYYDKDFNNEADTPDNFQSRRPNTSFCFLDIRSPGLGDTAMYLCATHAGGLRNNEQFFGPGTRLTVL.

The chain combines TRBV19 with TRBJ1-4; 9 positions match TRBD1. J gave up 5 bases and V 0 bases, and 4 bases lay outside the gene matches. The CDR3 has 16 amino acids. The germline gives CDR1 LNHDA, CDR2 SQIVND (reference sequence). DNA of the CDR3: TGTGCCAGTAGTATAGAGGCCGGGACAGGGAATGAAAAACTGTTTTTT. This codes for CASSIEAGTGNEKLFF.

The chain couples TRBV20-1 to TRBJ1-1; D is ambiguous. The germline V and J ends were trimmed by 2 bases and 4 bases, with 5 bases remaining between them. CDR1 is DFQATT and CDR2 is SNEGSKA in the germline V gene (reference sequence). The CDR3 totals 11 residues. Here the CDR3 DNA reads TGCAGTGCTAGAAAGAGCACTGAAGCTTTCTTT. It is translated as CSARKSTEAFF.

CDR3 protein: CATSETMSTEAFF. The CDR3 nucleotides are TGTGCCACCAGCGAGACAATGAGCACTGAAGCTTTCTTT. The chain is built from TRBV15 and TRBJ1-1; D is ambiguous. Germline V gene lookup returns CDR1 LNHNV and CDR2 YYDKDF (reference sequence). CDR3 size: 13 residues. Trimming took 5 bases from V and 4 from J, leaving 11 bases between them.

V and J are TRBV2 and TRBJ1-2; D perhaps matches TRBD1 (6 bases). The V and J ends lost 6 bases and 7 bases respectively, with 12 bases between them. This CDR3 has 12 residues. CDR1 is SNHLY and CDR2 is FYNNEI in the germline V gene. CDR3 loop: CASRDSIGGYTF. In nucleotides, the CDR3 is TGTGCCAGCAGGGACAGCATTGGTGGCTACACCTTC.

V and J are TRBV19 and TRBJ1-5; TRBD1 matches at 7 bases. The CDR3 is 15 amino acids. The trim removed 6 bases at V and 5 bases at J, leaving 10 bases unmatched. The germline V gene has CDR1 LNHDA and CDR2 SQIVND (reference sequence). In DNA, the CDR3 is TGTGCCAGTAGAGTCGACAGGGTGAAGTATCAGCCCCAGCATTTT. Translating it yields CASRVDRVKYQPQHF.

The chain joins TRBV28 to TRBJ2-1; 12 nucleotides agree with TRBD2. V dropped 3 bases and J dropped 4; count of bases not matched to a gene: 10. CDR3 size: 18 residues. Germline-derived CDR1 and CDR2 are MDHEN and SYDVKM. This CDR3 reads CASSLDSRLAGAYNEQFF. The CDR3 nucleotides are TGTGCCAGCAGTTTGGACTCCAGACTAGCGGGGGCTTACAATGAGCAGTTCTTC.

The CDR3 sequence: CAINGEGAGANVLTF. In DNA form, the CDR3 reads TGTGCCATCAACGGCGAAGGGGCTGGGGCCAACGTCCTGACTTTC. V usage is TRBV10-3 and J usage is TRBJ2-6; D is perhaps TRBD1 (5 bases). Germline CDR1 is ENHRY and CDR2 is SYGVKD. This CDR3 is 15 amino acids long. V shed 7 bases and J shed 2 bases, with 12 bases lying between them.

This chain connects TRBV29-1 to TRBJ2-5; 7 bases line up with TRBD1. With 5 bases clipped from V and 3 bases from J, the junction kept 3 bases outside the gene matches. CDR3 length: 12 amino acids. CDR1 SQVTM and CDR2 ANQGSEA come from the germline V gene. As DNA, the CDR3 is TGCAGCGTTTCGGGACAGAAAGAGACCCAGTACTTC. Its translation is CSVSGQKETQYF. Full variable domain (rest looked up from reference TRBV29-1 and TRBJ2-5): SAVISQKPSRDICQRGTSLTIQCQVDSQVTMMFWYRQQPGQSLTLIATANQGSEATYESGFVIDKFPISRPNLTFSTLTVSNMSPEDSSIYLCSVSGQKETQYFGPGTRLLVL.

The rearrangement uses TRBV28 and TRBJ1-1, with 7 bases fitting TRBD1. The germline V gene encodes CDR1 MDHEN and CDR2 SYDVKM. The CDR3 has 14 residues. V was pared by 5 bases and J by 1 base, with 4 bases of the junction left unmatched. DNA of the CDR3: TGTGCCAGCAGTACCCGGACAGGGAACACTGAAGCTTTCTTT. Amino acid sequence: CASSTRTGNTEAFF.

The chain uses TRBV28 and TRBJ1-2; TRBD1 agrees at 10 bases. The CDR3 consists of 14 residues. Germline V gene data show CDR1 as MDHEN and CDR2 as SYDVKM. V shed 2 bases and J 8 bases; nucleotides not matched to a gene: 5. The CDR3 DNA reads TGTGCCAGCAGTTTAATCGGACAGGGGGGCGGCTACACCTTC. Its translation: CASSLIGQGGGYTF.

The chain carries TRBV19 and TRBJ1-2; 7 bases align to TRBD1. CDR3 length: 15 residues. Germline V lookup: CDR1 LNHDA, CDR2 SQIVND (reference sequence). The V segment lost 3 bases and the J segment 3 bases; nucleotides outside the gene matches: 7. The DNA of the CDR3 is TGTGCCAGTAGTATCCGACAGGGCCCGGACTATGGCTACACCTTC. Translation: CASSIRQGPDYGYTF. Drawing the rest from reference TRBV19 and TRBJ1-2, the complete variable domain is DGGITQSPKYLFRKEGQNVTLSCEQNLNHDAMYWYRQDPGQGLRLIYYSQIVNDFQKGDIAEGYSVSREKKESFPLTVTSAQKNPTAFYLCASSIRQGPDYGYTFGSGTRLTVV.

This rearrangement joins TRBV29-1 to TRBJ1-1; possibly TRBD1 for D (5 bases). From germline, CDR1 is SQVTM and CDR2 ANQGSEA. The CDR3 is 12 amino acids. Trimming cost V 5 bases and J 7 bases, with 14 bases left between them. CDR3 sequence (DNA): TGCAGCGTTACTCAGGGAATCCATGAAGCTTTCTTT. This encodes CSVTQGIHEAFF.

CDR3 region: CASSPRTGGETFF. The CDR3 DNA reads as TGTGCCAGCAGCCCCCGGACAGGGGGCGAAACTTTCTTT. V gene TRBV14 combines with J gene TRBJ1-1, with 11 bases fitting TRBD1. With V trimmed by 4 bases and J by 12 bases, 7 bases remained unmatched. Per germline, CDR1 SGHDN and CDR2 FVKESK. There are 13 residues in the CDR3.

The chain links TRBV9 to TRBJ2-3; D unresolved. CDR1 is SGDLS and CDR2 is YYNGEE in the germline V gene. Trimming cost V 4 bases and J 5 bases, with 14 bases left between them. The CDR3 contains 14 residues. CDR3 sequence reads: CASSLGQVIDTQYF. CDR3 sequence (DNA): TGTGCCAGCAGCCTTGGGCAGGTGATAGATACGCAGTATTTT.

The V call is TRBV11-2, the J call TRBJ2-1; a possible D gene is TRBD1 (5 bases). The CDR3 spans 15 residues. The germline V and J ends were trimmed by 5 bases and 3 bases, with 14 bases remaining between them. The germline V gene has CDR1 SGHAT and CDR2 FQNNGV. The CDR3 coding sequence is TGTGCCAGCAGCGCCTCAGGGTATGACTACAATGAGCAGTTCTTC. Translation gives CASSASGYDYNEQFF. The entire variable domain, with the rest obtained from reference TRBV11-2 and TRBJ2-1, is as follows: EAGVAQSPRYKIIEKRQSVAFWCNPISGHATLYWYQQILGQGPKLLIQFQNNGVVDDSQLPKDRFSAERLKGVDSTLKIQPAKLEDSAVYLCASSASGYDYNEQFFGPGTRLTVL.

J is TRBJ2-7 and V is TRBV5-4, with 13 bases that match TRBD2. The CDR3 sequence is 16 residues long. V shed 4 bases and J 5 bases; nucleotides not matched to a gene: 9. CDR1 is SGHNT, CDR2 YYREEE, per germline (reference sequence). CDR3 DNA: TGTGCCAGCAGCCTAGGACTAGCGGGAGTGGGGGACGAGCAGTACTTC. Protein: CASSLGLAGVGDEQYF.

J is TRBJ1-2 and V is TRBV10-3, with a possible D match to TRBD1 (6 bases). Germline V lookup: CDR1 ENHRY, CDR2 SYGVKD. The ends were cut back, 2 bases at V and 4 bases at J, with 11 bases in the middle. This CDR3 spans 14 amino acids. CDR3 sequence reads: CAISEEGGSYGYTF. Written as DNA, the CDR3 is TGTGCCATCAGTGAGGAGGGGGGGAGCTATGGCTACACCTTC.

The chain recombines TRBV2 with TRBJ2-2; 8 nucleotides agree with TRBD2. This CDR3 spans 18 amino acids. V gave up 6 bases and J gave up 7 bases; unmatched junction bases: 19. Germline lookup yields CDR1 SNHLY and CDR2 FYNNEI. CDR3 nucleotides: TGTGCCAGCAGGGACGCGCGGGTGGCGCGGGAGGTTTACGGGGAGCTGTTTTTT. It encodes CASRDARVAREVYGELFF.

This chain links TRBV6-5 with TRBJ2-7, with D possibly TRBD2 on 6 matching bases. Germline lookup yields CDR1 MNHEY and CDR2 SVGAGI. The CDR3 is 15 amino acids. Trimming took off 0 bases at V and 7 bases at J, with 16 bases between the two ends. CDR3: CASSYSRDSLGEQYF. DNA for the CDR3: TGTGCCAGCAGTTACTCTAGGGACTCTCTGGGGGAGCAGTACTTC.

This sequence joins TRBV6-5 and TRBJ2-7, with TRBD1 matching 7 bases. The CDR3 is made up of 14 amino acids. V was pared by 0 bases and J by 5 bases, with 4 bases of the junction left unmatched. Germline-derived CDR1 and CDR2 are MNHEY and SVGAGI. CDR3 in DNA: TGTGCCAGCAGTTACTCGGGACAGAGCAACGAGCAGTACTTC. Translation: CASSYSGQSNEQYF.